This T cell receptor beta chain was retrieved from a study of T cell responses to AZD1222 COVID-19 vaccine listed by TCRdb under 2021. Broadly, across the study: TCR sequencing was performed for over 230 trial participants, of whom around 200 were given two doses of AZD1222 and around 26 were given two doses of MenACWY control vaccine. Trial participants were enrolled by age into subgroups of 18-55, 56-69 and 70-plus years, and 148, 28 and 57 TCR-sequenced participants, respectively, were included in these subgroups. The full study reports these points: Conclusions about previously exposed vaccinees are limited because only six or seven AZD1222 recipients were SARS-CoV-2 seropositive at baseline. Reportedly, almost half of the unique spike-specific TCRs recognized epitopes lying outside the regions that are mutated in the B.1.351 and B.1.1.7 variants. Spike-specific TCR breadth and depth rose significantly after two AZD1222 doses compared with day 0 and with MenACWY recipients. Because no day 14 peak-response samples were available, the repertoires could be characterized only after the peak T cell response. In the small 56-69-year group, the increase in depth fell short of significance, most likely because of low power. Vaccine-associated CD4 TCRs spanned the whole spike protein, with dominant responses in regions 160-218 and 743-854. Participants were mostly white British, with more females than males. The authors suggested clonal diversity may have been underestimated.

For this clone: What this receptor recognizes is not known. No much larger clonotype is one base removed from it; base qualities were not supplied.

The CDR3 regions of human TCRbeta chains were analyzed by immunosequencing. From the authors' description of their analysis: TCRs in the repertoires were matched against a reference library of SARS-CoV-2-specific TCRs that had been generated with the MIRA antigen-specificity platform. Breadth was defined as the fraction of unique TCRs that were SARS-CoV-2-associated, and depth was defined as the fraction of total T cells that were SARS-CoV-2-associated. Using the MIRA data, every spike-specific TCR was mapped to the spike region that the TCR reacted to and assigned to either a CD4 or a CD8 class. Log10-transformed breadth and depth values were compared by one-way ANOVA with Sidak's multiple comparisons tests. Entries here come from immuneACCESS through TCRdb and include only in-frame sequences with V and J called. Some clones fail to appear in such tables; in the studies checked, an unresolved V gene covers under half of the shortfall, and the cause of the remainder is unknown. The D gene and trimming were derived from the DNA, and the V and J assignments and clone size from that table. In all, the sample holds 90,000 to 120,000 clones, and about 90% of those were seen once. The ten largest clones take up 4.8% of the sample.

At the junction V is shortened by 0 bases and J by 8 bases, with 11 bases in between. The CDR3 covers 14 residues, taking in both the cysteine and the phenylalanine. Of the read, only the CDR3 DNA is kept; its 42 bases are in frame from base 1. Reading the germline V gene gives CDR1 SGHVS and CDR2 FQNEAQ. In the paper's terms, the time point label means: about 28 days (+/-7) after the second vaccine dose. AZD1222 recipients given second doses at about 4 weeks or at about 12 weeks were pooled, since spike-specific TCR depth and breadth were not found to differ between the two schedules. Samples from vaccinated people were obtained from the UK trials COV001 and COV002, which included a single-blind randomized controlled phase 2/3 trial of AZD1222 (ChAdOx1 nCoV-19) in healthy adults. For TCRbeta chain sequencing, PBMC samples were collected from trial participants at day 0 and at day 28 after the second dose.

The source material was peripheral blood, sampled 28 days after the second AZD1222 dose. The TCR comes from an adult who received the AZD1222 COVID-19 vaccine. The receptor chain draws on TRBV7-8 and TRBJ2-1; the D gene remains uncertain. The CDR3 protein sequence reads: CASSLARPGDEQFF. The DNA sequence follows: TGTGCCAGCAGCTTAGCTCGACCGGGCGATGAGCAGTTCTTC.